This T cell receptor beta chain was recorded in a study of lymphopenia after photon versus proton radiotherapy. Regarding the study as a whole: Survival link was tested only in deceased patients; proton benefit remains a possibility. Oligoclonal CD8+ Temra expansion after nadir drove photon patients' diversity drop. Under photons, naive T cells and diversity fell while effector/memory populations rose.

With respect to this clone: Its antigen is unidentified.

Method: immunoSEQ multiplex PCR; TCRdb's copy keeps in-frame clones and lacks some. The sample records around 26,000 clones, roughly four fifths being singletons. CDR3 length equals 14 residues. V was clipped by 1 base and J by 4 bases, with 10 bases between them. CDR1 is LGHNA, CDR2 YSLEER, per germline. The chain uses TRBV4-3 and TRBJ1-2; possible D gene TRBD1, 5 bases. This TCR was recovered from a man aged 45-60 years with gastric cancer. The sample was peripheral blood, taken from a patient treated with photon-based radiotherapy. CDR3 amino acids: CASSQGPGPYGYTF. CDR3 in DNA: TGCGCCAGCAGCCAAGGACCGGGACCCTATGGCTACACCTTC.